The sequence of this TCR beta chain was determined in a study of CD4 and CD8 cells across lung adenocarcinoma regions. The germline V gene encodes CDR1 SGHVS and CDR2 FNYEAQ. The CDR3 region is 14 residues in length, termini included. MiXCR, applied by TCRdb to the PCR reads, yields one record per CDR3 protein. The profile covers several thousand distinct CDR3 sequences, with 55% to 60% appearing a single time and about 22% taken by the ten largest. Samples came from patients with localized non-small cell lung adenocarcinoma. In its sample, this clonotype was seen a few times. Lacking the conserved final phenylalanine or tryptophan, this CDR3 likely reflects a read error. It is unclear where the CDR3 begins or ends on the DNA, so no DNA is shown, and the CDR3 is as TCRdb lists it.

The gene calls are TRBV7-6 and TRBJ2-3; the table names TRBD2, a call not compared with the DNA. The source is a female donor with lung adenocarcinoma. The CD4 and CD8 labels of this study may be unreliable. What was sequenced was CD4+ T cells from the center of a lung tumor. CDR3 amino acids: CVSSSCWLWGDEGP.